This TCR beta chain stems from a study of blood T cell repertoires in COVID-19. Repertoires were generated with immunoSEQ multiplex PCR, while TCRdb's copy carries only in-frame clones and drops some. The table records approximately 240,000 clones, 87% of them present only once. The CDR3 length is 11 residues. CDR1 and CDR2 from the germline V gene are DFQATT and SNEGSKA (reference sequence). Sequenced input: PBMCs or T cells enriched from blood (not recorded which). This TCR was recovered from a woman aged 25 to 45 with acute COVID-19. This chain links TRBV20-1 with TRBJ1-1, with 7 bases aligning to TRBD1. The CDR3: CGGQMNTEAFF. The DNA of the CDR3 is TGCGGGGGACAGATGAACACTGAAGCTTTCTTT.